Listed here are 32 T cell receptor beta chains from one sample, sequenced in a study of Ad26.COV2.S vaccination and SARS-CoV-2 variants. Treatment described: approximately 18 received Ad26.COV2.S at low or high dose, single or two shots; roughly five received placebo; per-sample allocation not given. Samples were taken on day 63 after the first vaccine or placebo injection. Profiling relied on immunoSEQ multiplex PCR, and the TCRdb table lists in-frame clones only, not all of them. The sample consists of 300,000 to 350,000 clones, 85% to 90% of them appearing once. Sequences were derived from peripheral blood, sampled in a trial of Ad26.COV2.S vaccine versus placebo. These TCRs come from a person between 18 and 65 years old who received the Ad26.COV2.S COVID-19 vaccine or a placebo.

The V gene is TRBV15, the J gene TRBJ1-2; D is possibly TRBD1 (6 bases). V was trimmed by 0 bases and J by 4 bases, leaving 15 bases between them. There are 16 residues in the CDR3. Germline CDR1 LNHNV, CDR2 YYDKDF (reference sequence). This chain's CDR3 is CATSRDWGAGGYGYTF. In nucleotides, the CDR3 is TGTGCCACCAGCAGAGATTGGGGGGCCGGAGGCTATGGCTACACCTTC.

CDR3 sequence (DNA): TGTGCCAGCAGCTCCGAAGGCGTCCTAGCGGCCCAAGAGACCCAGTACTTC. It encodes CASSSEGVLAAQETQYF. The gene calls are TRBV11-3 and TRBJ2-5; 7 bases match TRBD2. The V segment lost 4 bases and the J segment 1 base; nucleotides outside the gene matches: 12. The germline V gene encodes CDR1 SGHNT and CDR2 YENEEA. The CDR3 is made up of 17 amino acids.

V is TRBV27 and J is TRBJ2-7; D call uncertain. Germline V gives CDR1 MNHEY, CDR2 SMNVEV (reference sequence). The CDR3 is made up of 13 amino acids. V was cut by 6 bases and J by 0 bases, with 9 bases left in between. DNA of the CDR3: TGTGCCAGCAGCCCTGCCCCCTCCTACGAGCAGTACTTC. As protein: CASSPAPSYEQYF.

The chain couples TRBV5-1 to TRBJ2-3, with a possible D match to TRBD1 (6 bases). This CDR3 has 16 residues. CDR1 and CDR2 from the germline V gene are SGHRS and YFSETQ. V was shortened by 0 bases and J by 2 bases, with 13 bases between the two germline ends. DNA for the CDR3: TGCGCCAGCAGCTTGGGGGGGACATTCTACACAGATACGCAGTATTTT. This sequence encodes CASSLGGTFYTDTQYF.

The chain has TRBV5-4 and TRBJ2-1; 9 bases match TRBD2. With V trimmed by 5 bases and J by 3 bases, 3 bases remained unmatched. CDR3 length: 14 residues. Germline assignment: CDR1 SGHNT and CDR2 YYREEE (reference sequence). This chain's CDR3 is CASRVAGDYNEQFF. The CDR3 nucleotides are TGTGCCAGCAGAGTAGCGGGGGACTACAATGAGCAGTTCTTC.

The chain is built from TRBV10-3 and TRBJ2-1, with D maybe TRBD2 (6 bases). The CDR3 is made up of 20 amino acids. V was clipped by 8 bases and J by 0 bases, with 29 bases between them. Germline CDR1 is ENHRY and CDR2 is SYGVKD. CDR3 in DNA: TGTGCCATCGCGGACGGGAGTATTAATCCCCTGACAAGCTCCTACAATGAGCAGTTCTTC. Translated: CAIADGSINPLTSSYNEQFF.

This clone was recorded a few times. This chain links TRBV4-1 with TRBJ1-1, with unresolved D. V gave up 0 bases and J gave up 1 base, with 18 bases separating them. CDR3 length equals 18 residues. Germline CDR1 and CDR2: MGHRA and YSYEKL. CDR3 in amino acids: CASSQDRTSLEQNTEAFF. The CDR3 coding sequence is TGCGCCAGCAGCCAAGATCGGACGTCGCTCGAGCAGAACACTGAAGCTTTCTTT.

The chain links TRBV7-9 to TRBJ2-2; D perhaps matches TRBD2 (6 bases). Trimming took 5 bases from V and 7 from J, leaving 17 bases between them. Germline V gene data show CDR1 as SEHNR and CDR2 as FQNEAQ (reference sequence). The CDR3 runs to 15 residues. CDR3 bases: TGTGCCAGCAGCCCGAGACTAGGACCGAGCGGGGAGCTGTTTTTT. Translated: CASSPRLGPSGELFF.

The chain carries TRBV10-1 and TRBJ1-1; D may be TRBD1 (5 bases). Germline loops: CDR1 WNHNN, CDR2 SYGVQD (reference sequence). The CDR3 length is 14 residues. V was cut by 8 bases and J by 10 bases, with 23 bases left in between. The CDR3 is CASSAEGRGSRAFF. The CDR3 bases are TGCGCCAGCTCGGCAGAGGGCCGGGGGTCTCGAGCTTTCTTT.

This chain links TRBV12-3 or TRBV12-4 with TRBJ2-2; 7 bases agree with TRBD1. CDR3 length: 13 amino acids. V dropped 10 bases and J dropped 3; count of bases not matched to a gene: 5. The CDR3 DNA follows: TGTGCCACCCGGGACAGCTACACCGGGGAGCTGTTTTTT. This gives the protein CATRDSYTGELFF.

The CDR3 reads CASSLFWDGVNTGELFF. CDR3 sequence (DNA): TGTGCCAGCAGTTTATTTTGGGATGGGGTGAACACCGGGGAGCTGTTTTTT. This chain uses TRBV27 with TRBJ2-2, with no clear D. There are 17 residues in the CDR3. V dropped 1 base and J dropped 1 base, with 13 bases sitting between them. Germline values: CDR1 MNHEY, CDR2 SMNVEV (reference sequence).

The J gene is TRBJ1-2, the V gene TRBV5-5, with TRBD1 as a possible D gene (5 bases). CDR3 length equals 14 residues. With 2 bases removed from V and 2 bases from J, the gap between germline ends came to 10 bases. Germline V gene lookup returns CDR1 SGHKS and CDR2 YYEKEE (reference sequence). CDR3 in DNA: TGTGCCAGCAGCTTCCAGGGTGGCAACTATGGCTACACCTTC. As protein: CASSFQGGNYGYTF.

V and J are TRBV6-6 and TRBJ1-6, with TRBD1 matching 12 bases. With 4 bases clipped from V and 15 bases from J, the junction kept 10 bases outside the gene matches. The length of the CDR3 is 15 residues. The germline CDR1 and CDR2 sequences are MNHNY and SVGAGI (reference sequence). The CDR3 DNA reads TGTGCCAGCAGTTTAACTCCGGGACAGGGGGCTTTCCTCCACTTT. It specifies CASSLTPGQGAFLHF.

The gene calls are TRBV7-3 and TRBJ2-4; 8 positions match TRBD2. Germline values: CDR1 SGHTA, CDR2 FQGTGA. After removal of 3 bases from V and 1 base from J, the junction contained 8 bases not matched to a gene. This CDR3 region has 17 residues. Here the CDR3 reads CASSFPGWTSAKNIQYF. The CDR3 coding sequence is TGTGCCAGCAGCTTTCCGGGATGGACTAGCGCCAAAAACATTCAGTACTTC.

The V and J genes are TRBV11-3 and TRBJ2-3; D not certain. Germline CDR1 is SGHNT and CDR2 is YENEEA. V gave up 0 bases and J gave up 3 bases, with 13 bases separating them. The CDR3 has 16 amino acids. The CDR3 DNA sequence: TGTGCCAGCAGCTTAGAGCCCGCAAGGGTGACAGATACGCAGTATTTT. Its translation: CASSLEPARVTDTQYF.

The gene calls are TRBV28 and TRBJ2-7, with D maybe TRBD2 (6 bases). The CDR3 covers 16 residues. V was pared by 8 bases and J by 0 bases, with 20 bases between. Germline V lookup: CDR1 MDHEN, CDR2 SYDVKM. CDR3 sequence: CASGAVGGMGSYEQYV. In DNA form, the CDR3 reads TGTGCCAGCGGTGCGGTGGGGGGAATGGGCTCCTACGAGCAGTACGTC.

The rearrangement uses TRBV7-8 and TRBJ1-3; TRBD1 aligns across 7 bases. The CDR3 has 15 residues. Trimming at V came to 2 bases and at J to 4 bases, leaving 5 bases not matched to a gene. Germline CDR1 SGHVS, CDR2 FQNEAQ. CDR3 coding DNA: TGTGCCAGCAGCTTATTGGGGGGACAGGGAAACACCATATATTTT. This sequence encodes CASSLLGGQGNTIYF.

The rearrangement links TRBV6-2 or TRBV6-3 to TRBJ1-5, with TRBD1 matching 8 bases. Trimming removed 5 bases from V and 6 bases from J; junction bases left unmatched: 12. The germline gives CDR1 MNHEY, CDR2 SVGEGT. This CDR3 comprises 16 residues. CDR3 in amino acids: CASSPLLDRGSQPQHF. The CDR3 nucleotides read TGTGCCAGCAGTCCCCTCCTCGACAGGGGTTCTCAGCCCCAGCATTTT.

Comment on this clone: The germline gene is not matched at one end of the junction; a read error may be the cause. The chain has TRBV20-1 and TRBJ2-1; D may be TRBD1 or TRBD2 (5 bases each). This CDR3 is built from 11 residues. Germline CDR1 DFQATT, CDR2 SNEGSKA (reference sequence). CDR3 in DNA: TGCAGTGCAAGAGGGGTCAATGAGCAGTTCTTC. Translating gives CSARGVNEQFF.

The chain couples TRBV15 to TRBJ1-1, with 7 positions matching TRBD1. Per germline, CDR1 LNHNV and CDR2 YYDKDF (reference sequence). CDR3 size: 16 residues. With V trimmed by 0 bases and J by 2 bases, 6 bases remained unmatched. The CDR3 DNA sequence: TGTGCCACCAGCAGAGAACTAGGGACAGACAACACTGAAGCTTTCTTT. Its protein product is CATSRELGTDNTEAFF.

V usage is TRBV4-1 and J usage is TRBJ2-1; a weak D match, TRBD2 (6 bases). The CDR3 runs to 11 residues. Trimming pared 8 bases from V and 4 bases from J, leaving 6 bases between. Germline CDR1 MGHRA, CDR2 YSYEKL. CDR3 sequence (DNA): TGCGCCAGCCGGGGGTACAATGAGCAGTTCTTC. Encoded protein: CASRGYNEQFF.

The CDR3 region is CASSDWKNTGELFF. The DNA of the CDR3 is TGTGCCAGCAGTGACTGGAAGAACACCGGGGAGCTGTTTTTT. The V call is TRBV6-4, the J call TRBJ2-2; D is undetermined. The CDR3 has 14 amino acids. CDR1 and CDR2 (germline): MRHNA, SNTAGT. Between the trimmed V and J ends, which lost 1 base and 1 base, there was a span of 4 bases.

The chain carries TRBV12-3 or TRBV12-4 and TRBJ1-1; D gene ambiguous. This CDR3 has 12 amino acids. V lost 6 bases and J 5 bases, leaving 10 bases between the germline ends. The CDR3 nucleotides read TGTGCCAGCAGCCTACCCGAGACTGAAGCTTTCTTT. Encoded protein: CASSLPETEAFF.

This chain connects TRBV5-4 to TRBJ2-2, with 7 bases identical to TRBD2. Germline CDR1 reads SGHNT; CDR2 reads YYREEE (reference sequence). The CDR3 runs to 18 residues. V dropped 4 bases and J dropped 4; count of bases not matched to a gene: 16. The CDR3 loop is CASSERDWRGSLTGELFF. CDR3 sequence (DNA): TGTGCCAGCAGCGAACGGGATTGGCGGGGGAGCCTCACCGGGGAGCTGTTTTTT.

The chain combines TRBV7-2 with TRBJ1-3, with no clear D. The CDR3 loop spans 12 amino acids. Germline V gives CDR1 SGHTA, CDR2 FQGNSA. The V and J ends lost 2 bases and 7 bases respectively, with 6 bases between them. CDR3 DNA sequence: TGTGCCAGCAGCTTACCGCCTAACACCATATATTTT. Its protein product is CASSLPPNTIYF. The complete variable domain, with remaining parts taken from reference TRBV7-2 and TRBJ1-3, reads GAGVSQSPSNKVTEKGKDVELRCDPISGHTALYWYRQSLGQGLEFLIYFQGNSAPDKSGLPSDRFSAERTGGSVSTLTIQRTQQEDSAVYLCASSLPPNTIYFGEGSWLTVV.

The chain employs TRBV29-1 and TRBJ1-1; no clear D. The ends were cut back, 6 bases at V and 0 bases at J, with 14 bases in the middle. Germline values: CDR1 SQVTM, CDR2 ANQGSEA. The CDR3 sequence is 14 residues long. CDR3: CSVSPLGLNTEAFF. In DNA, the CDR3 is TGCAGCGTATCCCCCCTTGGCCTGAACACTGAAGCTTTCTTT.

As regards this clone: Relative to the germline gene, one junction end is altered; a read error may explain this. The V and J genes are TRBV19 and TRBJ1-1; D is ambiguous. CDR1 and CDR2 from the germline V gene are LNHDA and SQIVND (reference sequence). The CDR3 has 13 residues. CDR3 bases: TGTGCCAGTAGTATTGTCCGTAGACCTGAGGCTTTCTTT. It specifies CASSIVRRPEAFF.

The V and J genes are TRBV6-5 and TRBJ1-3; D unresolved. Germline CDR1 MNHEY, CDR2 SVGAGI. Trimming removed 6 bases at V and 0 bases at J, with 6 bases between. The CDR3 runs to 13 residues. DNA of the CDR3: TGTGCCAGCAGGAGGACCTCTGGAAACACCATATATTTT. Amino acid sequence: CASRRTSGNTIYF.

This clone was counted only a few times. DNA for the CDR3: TGCGCCAGCAGCCGCTCACAGGGAGGCAATCAGCCCCAGCATTTT. Its translation: CASSRSQGGNQPQHF. The rearrangement uses TRBV4-1 and TRBJ1-5, with a tentative D call TRBD1 (6 bases). CDR1 and CDR2 (germline): MGHRA, YSYEKL. Trimming shortened V by 4 bases and J by 2 bases, and 12 bases separated the two germline ends. The CDR3 length is 15 residues.

This clone was seen once. The chain links TRBV27 to TRBJ1-1; D remains ambiguous. Trimming removed 5 bases from V and 6 bases from J, with 16 bases in between. This CDR3 spans 14 amino acids. Germline V gene data show CDR1 as MNHEY and CDR2 as SMNVEV (reference sequence). The DNA for the CDR3 is TGTGCCAGCAGTCCAGGAGGGCCCCTGGCTGAAGCTTTCTTT. Translating it yields CASSPGGPLAEAFF.

This chain connects TRBV9 to TRBJ2-5; D unresolved. The germline V gene encodes CDR1 SGDLS and CDR2 YYNGEE. V was pared by 0 bases and J by 5 bases, with 14 bases between. The CDR3 is made up of 15 amino acids. CDR3 coding DNA: TGTGCCAGCAGCGTAGAAGTAGGGCAGACGGAGACCCAGTACTTC. As protein: CASSVEVGQTETQYF.

This rearrangement joins TRBV19 to TRBJ1-1; D gene uncertain. The V and J ends lost 5 bases and 6 bases respectively, with 16 bases between them. CDR1 is LNHDA, CDR2 SQIVND, per germline (reference sequence). This CDR3 contains 14 residues. CDR3 protein: CASSPLKIESEAFF. CDR3 sequence (DNA): TGTGCCAGTAGTCCCCTTAAGATAGAGTCTGAAGCTTTCTTT. The full variable domain, its missing parts supplied by reference TRBV19 and TRBJ1-1, is DGGITQSPKYLFRKEGQNVTLSCEQNLNHDAMYWYRQDPGQGLRLIYYSQIVNDFQKGDIAEGYSVSREKKESFPLTVTSAQKNPTAFYLCASSPLKIESEAFFGQGTRLTVV.